One T cell receptor (beta chain) is described in this entry. Data came from immunoSEQ multiplex PCR; TCRdb stores just in-frame clones and leaves some out. The data hold about 110,000 clones, with 87% observed a single time. J lost 8 bases, V lost 3 bases, and 16 bases had no gene match. CDR1 is MGHRA and CDR2 is YSYEKL in the germline V gene. CDR3 length equals 17 residues. This sample was taken from a study of T cell responses to AZD1222 COVID-19 vaccine. The V gene is TRBV4-1, the J gene TRBJ2-4; 7 bases are a match to TRBD2. The receptor was isolated from an adult in good health. This specimen was peripheral blood, taken on day 0 of AZD1222 vaccination. The CDR3 loop is CASSQDALGGTLDIQYF. DNA of the CDR3: TGCGCCAGCAGCCAGGATGCTCTGGGGGGGACTTTGGACATTCAGTACTTC.